This passage covers 6 T cell receptor beta chains from one sample sequenced in a study of shared clonotypes between healthy human individuals (TCRdb year 2020). The protocol used for the library was the immunoSEQ multiplex PCR assay. Drawn from immuneACCESS, this table holds only the in-frame rearrangements with V and J called that TCRdb kept. Clones are partly lost; checked studies trace under half to an unresolved V gene and leave the rest unexplained. The table for this sample lists some 1.5 million clones; approximately 98% of them were counted only once. The ten largest make up roughly 0.42% of the sample. Sequencing input: naive CD4+ T cells sorted from blood. The sample's cell subset or site label, in plain terms: CD45RA+ positively selected. The receptors were gathered from a man aged 30 to 45 in good health.

The CDR3 region is CASKGDSSYEQYF. For the CDR3, the DNA is TGCGCCAGCAAGGGGGACTCGTCCTACGAGCAGTACTTC. The rearrangement uses TRBV5-1 and TRBJ2-7; the D gene could be TRBD1 or TRBD2 (6 bases each). CDR3 length equals 13 residues. The ends were cut back, 6 bases at V and 1 base at J, with 11 bases in the middle. CDR1 and CDR2 (germline): SGHRS, YFSETQ. The whole variable domain, filled in from reference TRBV5-1 and TRBJ2-7, reads KAGVTQTPRYLIKTRGQQVTLSCSPISGHRSVSWYQQTPGQGLQFLFEYFSETQRNKGNFPGRFSGRQFSNSRSEMNVSTLELGDSALYLCASKGDSSYEQYFGPGTRLTVT.

CDR3 protein: CASTPGLSGGDTQYF. CDR3 DNA: TGTGCCAGTACCCCGGGCCTTAGCGGTGGAGATACGCAGTATTTT. The chain carries TRBV9 and TRBJ2-3; D is possibly TRBD2 (6 bases). V gave up 8 bases and J gave up 5 bases, with 21 bases separating them. Germline V lookup: CDR1 SGDLS, CDR2 YYNGEE. CDR3 length: 15 residues.

The J gene is TRBJ1-1, the V gene TRBV5-4; D gene ambiguous. The CDR3 consists of 14 residues. Trimming removed 2 bases from V and 0 bases from J, with 8 bases in between. Germline V CDR1 and CDR2: SGHNT, YYREEE (reference sequence). The CDR3 loop is CASSFRFMNTEAFF. CDR3 bases: TGTGCCAGCAGCTTCCGTTTCATGAACACTGAAGCTTTCTTT.

The V call is TRBV7-2, the J call TRBJ1-2, with unresolved D. V dropped 3 bases and J dropped 5 bases, with 16 bases sitting between them. Per germline, CDR1 SGHTA and CDR2 FQGNSA. This CDR3 spans 15 amino acids. The CDR3 here is CASSFGLEVSYGYTF. CDR3 sequence (DNA): TGTGCCAGCAGCTTCGGCCTTGAAGTGAGTTATGGCTACACCTTC.

The chain uses TRBV4-1 and TRBJ2-7; D is perhaps TRBD2 (7 bases). The CDR3 is 21 residues long. Germline V CDR1 and CDR2: MGHRA, YSYEKL. Between the trimmed V and J ends, which lost 0 bases and 1 base, there was a span of 28 bases. The CDR3 coding sequence is TGCGCCAGCAGCCAAGAAAAGGGGGGGCAAGGGCGAAACCACACTTCCTACGAGCAGTACTTC. This sequence encodes CASSQEKGGQGRNHTSYEQYF.

The V and J genes are TRBV18 and TRBJ2-7, with D possibly being TRBD1 (5 bases). V dropped 4 bases and J dropped 1 base, with 11 bases sitting between them. The CDR3 loop spans 14 amino acids. Germline V lookup: CDR1 KGHSH, CDR2 LQKENI. CDR3 DNA: TGTGCCAGCTCACAACACGCAGGGTCCTACGAGCAGTACTTC. Amino acid sequence: CASSQHAGSYEQYF.